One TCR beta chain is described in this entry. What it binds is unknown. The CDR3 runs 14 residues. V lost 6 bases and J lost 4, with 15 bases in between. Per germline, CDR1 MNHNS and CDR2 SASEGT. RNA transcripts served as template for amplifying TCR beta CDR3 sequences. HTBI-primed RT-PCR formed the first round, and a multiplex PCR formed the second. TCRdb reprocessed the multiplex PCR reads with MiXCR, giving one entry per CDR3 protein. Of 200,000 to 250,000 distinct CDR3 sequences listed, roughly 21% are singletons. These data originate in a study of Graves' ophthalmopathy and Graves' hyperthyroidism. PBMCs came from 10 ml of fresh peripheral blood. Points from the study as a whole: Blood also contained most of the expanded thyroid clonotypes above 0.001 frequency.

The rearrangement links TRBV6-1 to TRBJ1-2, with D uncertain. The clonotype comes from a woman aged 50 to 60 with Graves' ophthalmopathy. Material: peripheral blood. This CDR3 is CASSNSGRPYGYTF. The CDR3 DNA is TGTGCCAGCAGCAATTCCGGACGGCCCTATGGCTACACCTTC.